The 21 T cell receptor beta chains in this list originate from one sample, sequenced in a study of blood T cells in healthy people across ages. Combining a sample-barcoded 5' primer with a J-beta primer mix, a second PCR ran for 7 to 11 cycles. TCRdb re-derived calls from the 5' RACE reads in MiXCR, one entry per CDR3 protein. The data contain some 710,000 distinct CDR3 sequences, 35% to 60% of them singletons. Material: blood. These receptor sequences come from an older man in good health.

V is TRBV7-9 and J is TRBJ2-7; D may be TRBD1 (5 bases). The CDR3 extends over 17 amino acids. Trimming cost V 3 bases and J 3 bases, with 21 bases left between them. CDR1 SEHNR and CDR2 FQNEAQ come from the germline V gene (reference sequence). In DNA, the CDR3 is TGTGCCAGCAGCTTTACCCTCCAGGGCCCAAAGCACTACGAGCAGTACTTC. It translates to CASSFTLQGPKHYEQYF.

The V gene is TRBV7-2, the J gene TRBJ2-7; D gene unclear. The V end lost 4 bases, the J end lost 12 bases, and 10 bases lay between the germline ends. CDR1 is SGHTA and CDR2 is FQGNSA in the germline V gene. This CDR3 contains 10 residues. The CDR3 loop reads CASSSQRGYF. DNA for the CDR3: TGTGCCAGCAGCTCCCAGCGAGGGTACTTC.

The chain links TRBV12-3 or TRBV12-4 to TRBJ2-7; maybe TRBD1 (5 bases). V gave up 6 bases and J gave up 6 bases, with 18 bases separating them. The CDR3 spans 14 residues. The CDR3 here is CASSRDSKVGEQYF. The CDR3 region has the DNA TGTGCCAGCAGCCGCGACAGTAAGGTGGGCGAGCAGTACTTC.

The table lists this clonotype with a few counts. A much larger clone is a single base away; this may be a read error. This sequence joins TRBV12-3 or TRBV12-4 and TRBJ2-7; weak D call: TRBD1 (5 bases). CDR3 size: 14 residues. The V end lost 3 bases, the J end lost 7 bases, and 16 bases lay between the germline ends. CDR3 DNA sequence: TGTGCCAGCAGTTTGCCCCCCGAGGACAATGAGCAGTACTTC. Its protein is CASSLPPEDNEQYF.

The J gene is TRBJ2-7, the V gene TRBV20-1; TRBD2 agrees at 11 bases. V was pared by 2 bases and J by 7 bases, with 7 bases of the junction left unmatched. This CDR3 is 14 amino acids long. CDR1 DFQATT and CDR2 SNEGSKA come from the germline V gene (reference sequence). CDR3 region: CSARLGTSGLEQYF. CDR3 DNA: TGCAGTGCTAGACTAGGGACTAGCGGTCTAGAGCAGTACTTC.

V is TRBV14 and J is TRBJ2-2, with D perhaps matching TRBD1 or TRBD2 (5 bases each). Trimming stripped 5 bases from V and 6 bases from J, with 19 bases between. Germline CDR1 and CDR2: SGHDN and FVKESK. This CDR3 comprises 16 residues. The CDR3 DNA follows: TGTGCCAGCAGCGAGCGAGCGTTTGTGGGGGCCGGGGAGCTGTTTTTT. Translating it yields CASSERAFVGAGELFF.

Worth noting for this clonotype: An end of the junction differs from the germline gene, which may be a read error. The V and J genes are TRBV28 and TRBJ2-1; 8 bases map to TRBD2. The V gene's germline CDR1 is MDHEN and CDR2 SYDVKM. CDR3 length equals 15 residues. In nucleotides, the CDR3 is TGCGCCAGCAGTGGAAGGAGCGGGAGTAGGAATGAGCAGTTCTTC. Translated, it gives CASSGRSGSRNEQFF.

The chain couples TRBV7-9 to TRBJ2-1; D perhaps matches TRBD2 (5 bases). V lost 4 bases and J 2 bases, leaving 18 bases between the germline ends. The germline gives CDR1 SEHNR, CDR2 FQNEAQ (reference sequence). This CDR3 spans 17 amino acids. The CDR3 region is CASSSPPRTSAYNEQFF. The CDR3 DNA reads as TGTGCCAGCAGCTCACCTCCCCGGACTTCTGCCTACAATGAGCAGTTCTTC.

In this sample, this clonotype turned up many times. The rearrangement uses TRBV9 and TRBJ2-5; D is undetermined. V was shortened by 0 bases and J by 5 bases, with 5 bases between the two germline ends. The CDR3 is made up of 12 amino acids. Germline-derived CDR1 and CDR2 are SGDLS and YYNGEE. CDR3 loop: CASSVGEETQYF. The CDR3, as DNA: TGTGCCAGCAGCGTAGGCGAGGAGACCCAGTACTTC. The variable domain in full, completed from reference TRBV9 and TRBJ2-5, reads DSGVTQTPKHLITATGQRVTLRCSPRSGDLSVYWYQQSLDQGLQFLIQYYNGEERAKGNILERFSAQQFPDLHSELNLSSLELGDSALYFCASSVGEETQYFGPGTRLLVL.

As concerns this clonotype: A much bigger clone sits one base away, suggesting this may be a read error. The CDR3 nucleotides are TGTGCCAGCAGTGTTCAGGGGGCGAAGCCTAGCACAGATACGCAGTATTTT. It encodes CASSVQGAKPSTDTQYF. The chain links TRBV25-1 to TRBJ2-3; 8 nucleotides align to TRBD1. Trimming removed 4 bases from V and 0 bases from J; junction bases left unmatched: 9. This CDR3 has 17 residues. Germline V gene lookup returns CDR1 MGHDK and CDR2 SYGVNS.

V is TRBV11-1 and J is TRBJ2-1; D is possibly TRBD2 (5 bases). The CDR3 consists of 15 residues. Trimming cost V 3 bases and J 8 bases, with 17 bases left between them. Germline loops: CDR1 SGHAT, CDR2 FQDESV (reference sequence). CDR3: CASSLGSGKVHEQFF. The CDR3 coding sequence is TGTGCCAGCAGCTTGGGGAGCGGCAAAGTCCATGAGCAGTTCTTC.

The V gene is TRBV7-9, the J gene TRBJ2-1; D assignment may be TRBD1 or TRBD2 (7 bases each). V was cut by 3 bases and J by 3 bases, with 21 bases left in between. The CDR3 covers 18 residues. Germline V gene lookup returns CDR1 SEHNR and CDR2 FQNEAQ (reference sequence). CDR3 sequence: CASSLRDRARGDYNEQFF. Written as DNA, the CDR3 is TGTGCCAGCAGCTTGAGGGACAGAGCCCGGGGGGACTACAATGAGCAGTTCTTC.

J is TRBJ1-6 and V is TRBV7-2, with 9 bases identical to TRBD1. CDR3 length: 15 amino acids. Trimming cost V 7 bases and J 6 bases; bases outside gene matches: 7. CDR1 and CDR2 from the germline V gene are SGHTA and FQGNSA. CDR3 protein: CASTSGQGFNSPLHF. CDR3 bases: TGTGCCAGCACCTCGGGACAGGGCTTTAATTCACCCCTCCACTTT.

The chain uses TRBV29-1 and TRBJ2-1, with 14 nucleotides matching TRBD2. In germline, CDR1 is SQVTM, CDR2 ANQGSEA. There are 14 residues in the CDR3. The J segment lost 8 bases and the V segment lost 6 bases, leaving 6 bases of the junction unmatched. CDR3 loop: CSVEGLAGEHEQFF. In DNA, the CDR3 is TGCAGCGTCGAGGGACTAGCGGGAGAACATGAGCAGTTCTTC.

CDR3 sequence reads: CASSPSRQTGTQYF. DNA of the CDR3: TGTGCCAGCAGCCCTAGCCGACAGACAGGGACCCAGTACTTC. The chain uses TRBV7-9 and TRBJ2-5, with D tentatively TRBD1 (6 bases). In germline, CDR1 is SEHNR, CDR2 FQNEAQ (reference sequence). The CDR3 totals 14 residues. Trimming left V 5 bases short and J 7 bases short, with 17 bases between.

This clonotype was detected only a few times. The chain couples TRBV5-1 to TRBJ2-7, with TRBD1 matching 11 bases. This CDR3 region has 15 residues. The germline gives CDR1 SGHRS, CDR2 YFSETQ. Trimming removed 4 bases from V and 7 bases from J; junction bases left unmatched: 10. The CDR3 coding sequence is TGCGCCAGCAGCCCAACCGGGACAGGGGGTCGGGAGCAGTACTTC. As protein: CASSPTGTGGREQYF.

This clonotype showed up just a few times. This chain links TRBV3-1 with TRBJ2-1, with TRBD2 matching over 15 bases. The V and J ends lost 4 bases and 6 bases, in that order; junction bases with no gene match: 10. The germline gives CDR1 LGHDT, CDR2 YNNKEL (reference sequence). The CDR3 covers 18 residues. CDR3 sequence reads: CASSRGLAGGPSVNEQFF. CDR3 in DNA: TGTGCCAGCAGCCGAGGACTAGCGGGAGGGCCCAGTGTCAATGAGCAGTTCTTC.

The chain uses TRBV7-3 and TRBJ2-1; tentative D call: TRBD1 (7 bases). The better agreement between TRBJ2-7 and the DNA end casts doubt on the J call. Germline values: CDR1 SGHTA, CDR2 FQGTGA. The CDR3 runs 16 residues. CDR3 residues: CASSLAGRGPYNEQYF. The CDR3 DNA follows: TGTGCCAGCAGCTTAGCGGGAAGGGGGCCTTACAATGAGCAGTACTTC.

This clonotype was seen more than once but under ten times. This chain uses TRBV20-1 with TRBJ2-1; D remains ambiguous. CDR3 length equals 15 residues. CDR1 is DFQATT and CDR2 is SNEGSKA in the germline V gene (reference sequence). Trimming took off 3 bases at V and 6 bases at J, with 18 bases between the two ends. CDR3 amino acids: CSARGLGIRGNEQFF. The CDR3 nucleotides are TGCAGTGCTAGGGGGTTGGGGATAAGAGGCAATGAGCAGTTCTTC.

There are a few counts of this clonotype. The rearrangement uses TRBV4-2 and TRBJ2-1, with D possibly matching TRBD2 (5 bases). The CDR3 contains 14 residues. V lost 0 bases and J lost 8, with 11 bases in between. In germline, CDR1 is LGHNA, CDR2 YNFKEQ. Written as DNA, the CDR3 is TGTGCCAGCAGCCAAGACTCCTCGAGGGATGAGCAGTTCTTC. Translation gives CASSQDSSRDEQFF.

As for this clonotype: One junction end does not reproduce the germline sequence, and a read error may be involved. The chain is built from TRBV4-3 and TRBJ2-1; the D is unclear. CDR1 is LGHNA, CDR2 YSLEER, per germline. The CDR3 has 17 amino acids. CDR3 sequence: CASSQDLLGSGYKEQFF. The CDR3 DNA sequence: TGCGCCAGCAGCCAAGATTTACTGGGGTCGGGCTACAAGGAGCAGTTCTTC.